This TCR beta chain is from a study of cytomegalovirus exposure and HLA in healthy donors. The PCR contained 60 Vbeta and 13 Jbeta primers. Authors' analysis steps: There were around 77 million unique TCR beta chains by a later count, and approximately 11 million of them were shared. Produced via immunoSEQ multiplex PCR; TCRdb's table is partial and in-frame only. V and J calls and clone size follow that table, whereas D and trimming were derived from the DNA. In the table there are roughly 100,000 clones, over 75% of which are singletons. To note about this clone: Its cognate antigen is unknown.

General study findings and limits: As a later analysis showed, a missense DCLRE1C variant was linked to trimming of TCR beta V- and J-genes.

The specimen sequenced was PBMCs. The receptor was derived from a young man in good health and CMV-seropositive.

The CDR3 DNA reads TGTGCCAGCAGTGACTCTGCAGGGGGCGACACCGGGGAGCTGTTTTTT. As protein: CASSDSAGGDTGELFF. The V call is TRBV6-4, the J call TRBJ2-2, with 8 bases lining up with TRBD1. CDR1 is MRHNA, CDR2 SNTAGT, per germline. This CDR3 is built from 16 residues. V was pared by 0 bases and J by 3 bases, with 3 bases of the junction left unmatched.